This T cell receptor (beta chain) was observed in a study of blood T cell repertoires in COVID-19. TCRdb's copy holds only in-frame clones and misses some; the assay was immunoSEQ multiplex PCR. The sample yields over 450,000 clones, 85% to 90% seen once. CDR1 is MGHRA, CDR2 YSYEKL, per germline. V lost 5 bases, J lost 7 bases, and 10 bases stayed unmatched. This CDR3 is built from 15 residues. The TCR originated in a woman between 50 and 59 years old with COVID-19, enrolled during active disease. Sequenced input: peripheral blood. This chain connects TRBV4-1 to TRBJ1-5; TRBD1 aligns across 8 bases. The CDR3 spells CASSYTGTGFQPQHF. The CDR3 DNA reads as TGCGCCAGCAGCTACACCGGGACAGGCTTCCAGCCCCAGCATTTT.